This T cell receptor beta chain was obtained from a study of beta chain features in type 1 diabetes. The germline V gene encodes CDR1 KGHSH and CDR2 LQKENI. The CDR3 has 12 residues. V lost 2 bases and J lost 4, with 4 bases in between. General observations from the study: All four CD4+ subsets of Type 1 diabetes patients contained TCRB CDR3s that were moderately but significantly shorter.

Blood was collected once per donor into heparin, averaging approximately 110 mL. Naive, central memory, regulatory and stem cell-like memory cells within the CD4+ compartment were sorted using CD45RO/CCR7/CD25/CD127/CD95/CD27. Of the isolated RNA, all was reverse transcribed, and so the sequenced material was expressed TCRB transcripts. Repertoires were generated with immunoSEQ multiplex PCR, while TCRdb's copy carries only in-frame clones and drops some. The repertoire consists of under 500,000 clones, with about 29% occurring once and the leading ten covering about 0.065%. Details on this clone: Antigen: not known.

The receptor's source is a man aged 18 to 29 in good health. The source material was naive CD4+ T cells from blood. The chain carries TRBV18 and TRBJ2-3; D is unclear. CDR3 nucleotides: TGTGCCAGCTCACCAAATTCAGATACGCAGTATTTT. Translating it yields CASSPNSDTQYF.